This T cell receptor beta chain was retrieved from a study of blood T cell repertoires in COVID-19. As for the study in general: The analysed material was cDNA or gDNA that came from T cells, B-cell-depleted T cells, or PBMCs.

Original data processing: Amplification of reference gene primers was used by the study to estimate nucleated cell counts. Sequenced by immunoSEQ multiplex PCR; TCRdb stores in-frame clones only, minus some. That table supplies the V and J calls and clone size; D and trimming were determined from the DNA. The data show fewer than 400,000 clones, with about 86% seen just once and 2.5% to 3.5% held by the top ten. The CDR3 loop spans 16 amino acids. CDR1 and CDR2 from the germline V gene are SGDLS and YYNGEE. The V end was cut by 0 bases, the J end by 2 bases, with 9 bases between. The J gene is TRBJ2-6, the V gene TRBV9; D unclear. The origin of this receptor is a man under 40 with active or convalescent COVID-19. The sample taken for sequencing was peripheral blood. The CDR3 DNA reads as TGTGCCAGCAGCGTAGGTTCGGGTGCTGGGGCCAACGTCCTGACTTTC. Its translation is CASSVGSGAGANVLTF.